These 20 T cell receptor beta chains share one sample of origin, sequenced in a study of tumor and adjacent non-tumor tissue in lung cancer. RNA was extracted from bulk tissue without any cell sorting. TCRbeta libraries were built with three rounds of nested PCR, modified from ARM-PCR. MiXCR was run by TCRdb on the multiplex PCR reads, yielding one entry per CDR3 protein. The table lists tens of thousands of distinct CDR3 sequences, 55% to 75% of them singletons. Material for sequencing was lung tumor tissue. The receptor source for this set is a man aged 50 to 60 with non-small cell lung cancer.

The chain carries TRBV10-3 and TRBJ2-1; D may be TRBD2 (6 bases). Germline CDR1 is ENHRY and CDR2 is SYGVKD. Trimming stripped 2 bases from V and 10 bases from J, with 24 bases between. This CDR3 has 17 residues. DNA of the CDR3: TGTGCCATCAGTGAGAGTAAGACTAGTTGGAGGGCCTGGGAGCAGTTCTTC. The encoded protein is CAISESKTSWRAWEQFF.

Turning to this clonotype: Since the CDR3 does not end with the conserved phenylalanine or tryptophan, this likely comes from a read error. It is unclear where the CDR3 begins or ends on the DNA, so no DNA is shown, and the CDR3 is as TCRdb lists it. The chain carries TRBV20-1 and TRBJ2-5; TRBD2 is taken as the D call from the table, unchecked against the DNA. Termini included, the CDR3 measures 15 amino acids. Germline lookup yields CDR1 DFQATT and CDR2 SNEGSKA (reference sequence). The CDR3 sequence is CSASTSGGTEETKYL.

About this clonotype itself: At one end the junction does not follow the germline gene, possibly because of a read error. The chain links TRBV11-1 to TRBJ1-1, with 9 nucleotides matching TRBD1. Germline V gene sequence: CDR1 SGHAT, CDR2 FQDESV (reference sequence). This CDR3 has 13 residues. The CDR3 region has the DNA TGTGCCAACAGCTCGACAGGGGGTCTTCAAGCTTTCTTT. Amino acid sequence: CANSSTGGLQAFF.

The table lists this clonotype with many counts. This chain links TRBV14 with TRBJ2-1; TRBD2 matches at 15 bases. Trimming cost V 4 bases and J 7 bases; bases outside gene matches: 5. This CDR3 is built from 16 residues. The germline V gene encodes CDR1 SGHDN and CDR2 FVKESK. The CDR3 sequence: CASSPRGLAGGNEQFF. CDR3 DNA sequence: TGTGCCAGCAGCCCGCGAGGACTAGCGGGAGGGAATGAGCAGTTCTTC. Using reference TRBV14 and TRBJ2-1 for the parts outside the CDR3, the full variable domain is EAGVTQFPSHSVIEKGQTVTLRCDPISGHDNLYWYRRVMGKEIKFLLHFVKESKQDESGMPNNRFLAERTGGTYSTLKVQPAELEDSGVYFCASSPRGLAGGNEQFFGPGTRLTVL.

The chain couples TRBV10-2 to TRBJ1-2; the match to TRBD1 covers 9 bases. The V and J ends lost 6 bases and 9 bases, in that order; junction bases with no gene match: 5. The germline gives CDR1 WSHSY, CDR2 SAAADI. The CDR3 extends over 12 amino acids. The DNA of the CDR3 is TGCGCCAGCAGCGGACAGGGGTTCAGCTACACCTTC. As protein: CASSGQGFSYTF.

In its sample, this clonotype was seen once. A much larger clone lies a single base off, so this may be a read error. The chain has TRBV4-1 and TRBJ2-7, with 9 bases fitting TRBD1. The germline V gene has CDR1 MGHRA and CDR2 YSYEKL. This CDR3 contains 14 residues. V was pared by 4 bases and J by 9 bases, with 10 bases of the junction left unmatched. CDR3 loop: CASSLRDRDGVQYF. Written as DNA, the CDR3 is TGCGCCAGCAGCCTACGGGACAGGGACGGCGTGCAGTACTTC.

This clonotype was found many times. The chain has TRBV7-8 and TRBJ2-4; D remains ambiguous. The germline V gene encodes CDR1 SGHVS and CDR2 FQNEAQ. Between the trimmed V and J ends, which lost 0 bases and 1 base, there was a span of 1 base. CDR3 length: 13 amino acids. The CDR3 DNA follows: TGTGCCAGCAGCTTAGCGGCCAAAAACATTCAGTACTTC. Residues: CASSLAAKNIQYF.

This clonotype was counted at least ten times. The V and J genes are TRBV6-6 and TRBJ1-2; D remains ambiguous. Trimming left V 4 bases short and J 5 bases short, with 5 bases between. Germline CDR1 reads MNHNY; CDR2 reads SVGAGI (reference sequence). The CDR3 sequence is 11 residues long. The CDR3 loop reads CASSSGYGYTF. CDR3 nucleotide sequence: TGTGCCAGCAGTTCAGGATATGGCTACACCTTC.

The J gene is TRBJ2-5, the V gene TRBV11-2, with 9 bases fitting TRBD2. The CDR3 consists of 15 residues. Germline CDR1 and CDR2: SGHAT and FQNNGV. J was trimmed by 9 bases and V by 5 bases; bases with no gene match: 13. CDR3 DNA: TGTGCCAGCAGCATAGGAGGCGGGGGGGAGAAGGCCCAGTACTTC. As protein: CASSIGGGGEKAQYF.

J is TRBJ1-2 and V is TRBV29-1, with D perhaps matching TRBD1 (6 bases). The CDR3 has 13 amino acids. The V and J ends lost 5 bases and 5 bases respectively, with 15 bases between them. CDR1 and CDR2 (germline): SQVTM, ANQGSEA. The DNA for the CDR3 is TGCAGCGTTTGCCGTCAGGGGAATTATGGCTACACCTTC. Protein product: CSVCRQGNYGYTF.

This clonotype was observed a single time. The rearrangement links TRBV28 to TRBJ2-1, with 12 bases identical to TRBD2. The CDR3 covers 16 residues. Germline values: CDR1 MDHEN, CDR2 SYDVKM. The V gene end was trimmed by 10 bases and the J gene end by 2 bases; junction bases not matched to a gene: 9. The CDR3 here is CAITPTSGSAYNEQFF. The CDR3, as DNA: TGTGCCATCACCCCGACTAGCGGGAGTGCCTACAATGAGCAGTTCTTC. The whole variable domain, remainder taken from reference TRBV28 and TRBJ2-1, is DVKVTQSSRYLVKRTGEKVFLECVQDMDHENMFWYRQDPGLGLRLIYFSYDVKMKEKGDIPEGYSVSREKKERFSLILESASTNQTSMYLCAITPTSGSAYNEQFFGPGTRLTVL.

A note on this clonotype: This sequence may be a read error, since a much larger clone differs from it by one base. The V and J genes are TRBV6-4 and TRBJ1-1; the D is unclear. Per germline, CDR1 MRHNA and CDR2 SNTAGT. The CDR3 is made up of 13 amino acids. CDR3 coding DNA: TGTGCCAGCAGTCTGACCATGGGGTCAGAAGCTTCCTTT. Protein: CASSLTMGSEASF.

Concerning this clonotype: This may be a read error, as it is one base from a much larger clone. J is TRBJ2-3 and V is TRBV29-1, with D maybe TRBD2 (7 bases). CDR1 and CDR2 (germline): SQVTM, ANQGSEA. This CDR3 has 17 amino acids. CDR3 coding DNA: TGCAGCGTTGAGACCCTCCGCGGGGGCGGGAGAAGAAATACGCAGTGTTTT. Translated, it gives CSVETLRGGGRRNTQCF.

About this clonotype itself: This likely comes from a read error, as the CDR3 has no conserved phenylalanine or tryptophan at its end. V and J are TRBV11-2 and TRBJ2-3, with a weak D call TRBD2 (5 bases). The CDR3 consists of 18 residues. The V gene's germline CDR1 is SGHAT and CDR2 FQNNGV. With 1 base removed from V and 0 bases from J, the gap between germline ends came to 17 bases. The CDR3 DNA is TGTGCCAGCAGCTTAGTATCTGGTAGCGTGTCTAGCACAGATACGCAGTATATT. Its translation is CASSLVSGSVSSTDTQYI.

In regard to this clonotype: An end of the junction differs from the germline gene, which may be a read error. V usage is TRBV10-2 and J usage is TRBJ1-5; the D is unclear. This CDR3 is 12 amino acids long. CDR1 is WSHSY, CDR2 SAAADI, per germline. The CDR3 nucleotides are TGTGCCAGCAGTACCGGGCCTAAGCCCCAGCATTTT. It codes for CASSTGPKPQHF.

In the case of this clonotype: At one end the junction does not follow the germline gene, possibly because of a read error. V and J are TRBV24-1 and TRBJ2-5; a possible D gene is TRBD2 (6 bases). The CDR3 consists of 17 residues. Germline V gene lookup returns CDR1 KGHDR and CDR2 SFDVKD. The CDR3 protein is CVTSDLGSGRPQETQYF. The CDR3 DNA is TGTGTCACCAGTGATTTAGGGTCAGGGAGGCCCCAAGAGACCCAGTACTTC.

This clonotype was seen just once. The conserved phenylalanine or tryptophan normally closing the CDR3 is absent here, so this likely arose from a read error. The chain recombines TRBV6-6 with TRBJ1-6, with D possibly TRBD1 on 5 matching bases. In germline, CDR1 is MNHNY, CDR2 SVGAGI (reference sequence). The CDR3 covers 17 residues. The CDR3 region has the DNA TGTGCCAGCAGTTACCCCCGACAGAGCTCCTATAATTCATCCCTCCACTAT. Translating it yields CASSYPRQSSYNSSLHY.

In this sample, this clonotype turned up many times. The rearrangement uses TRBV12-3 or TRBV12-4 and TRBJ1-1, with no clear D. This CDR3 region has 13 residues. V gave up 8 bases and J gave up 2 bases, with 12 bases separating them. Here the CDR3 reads CASRGGRNTEAFF. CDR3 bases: TGTGCCAGCCGGGGAGGGAGAAACACTGAAGCTTTCTTT.

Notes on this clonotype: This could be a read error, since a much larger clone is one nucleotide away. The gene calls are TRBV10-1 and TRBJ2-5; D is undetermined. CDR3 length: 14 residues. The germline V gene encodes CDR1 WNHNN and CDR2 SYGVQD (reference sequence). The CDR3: CASSESQNAETEYF. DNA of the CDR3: TGCGCCAGCAGTGAGTCTCAGAATGCGGAGACCGAGTACTTC.

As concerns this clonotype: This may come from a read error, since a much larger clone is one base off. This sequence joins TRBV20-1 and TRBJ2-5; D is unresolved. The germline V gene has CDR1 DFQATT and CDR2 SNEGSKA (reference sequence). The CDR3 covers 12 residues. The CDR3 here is CNAHDWRETQYF. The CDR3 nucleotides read TGCAATGCCCACGATTGGCGGGAGACCCAGTACTTC.